The present entry profiles one T cell receptor (beta chain) with its context. The clone's antigen remains unknown. No qualities accompany the bases; no much larger clone lies one base away. Hyperthyroidism patients were aged 18 to 65 years and newly diagnosed, with disease duration of less than 2 months. Any patient with an uncontrolled infection, another autoimmune disease, pregnancy or lactation was excluded. Diagnoses were based on clinical symptoms, serum thyroxine and TRAb, thyroid ultrasound and orbital computed tomography. For progressor patients, blood was drawn at the first diagnosis of hyperthyroidism, before any ophthalmopathy symptoms had appeared. Ficoll-Paque density gradient centrifugation was used to isolate PBMCs from under 11 ml of fresh peripheral blood. Progressor patients were first diagnosed with Graves' hyperthyroidism and then developed ophthalmopathy during follow-up. Total RNA was extracted with Trizol reagent, and quality was checked on an Agilent 2100 Bioanalyzer.

The TCR beta CDR3 regions were amplified from RNA transcripts. The TCR CDR3 was subjected to a first round of RT-PCR using the HTBI primer set and the Qiagen OneStep RT-PCR kit. A second multiplex PCR round built the libraries, followed by size selection and purification. Sequencing of the libraries was done on an Illumina HiSeq2000 using paired-end 100 bp reads. The original methods were these. SOAPnuke was used to process the raw data, throwing out any read that contained adapters or uncalled bases, had a mean Phred below 15, or lacked an exact constant-primer or identifier match. High-quality paired reads were merged using COPE v1.2.5, and each unique nucleotide sequence was defined as a clonotype. Clonotypes were aligned to IMGT TRBV, TRBD and TRBJ reference segments using MiTCR v1.1. The analysis was restricted to V-J combinations with a frequency above 0.0001, which together covered 98% to 99.2% of the repertoires. A TCS score was defined as the ratio of F50 (clonal expansion) to E x V (chaos), with BLOSUM62-based TCRdist applied between CDR3 peptides within each V-J. Welch's t-statistics and random forest reduced fewer than 600 V-J features to roughly 13, which were used in a naive Bayes classifier (R e1071). TCRdb's own reprocessing of the public reads used fastp at Q25 and MiXCR and kept productive beta chains. For every CDR3 protein sequence, its rows merge into one entry that carries the most common genes and DNA. None of the V and J calls come from the authors' own analysis; TCRdb made them. Counted in this sample were fewer than 650,000 distinct CDR3 sequences; approximately 13% of them appeared once. Around 5.4% of the sample is in the top ten clones.

This sample stems from a study of T cells in Graves' hyperthyroidism and ophthalmopathy (dated by TCRdb to about 2019). Notes on the research overall: Peripheral blood was sampled at the time of initial diagnosis, prior to any treatment. In addition, the study compared T-cell repertoires in thyroid tissue and in blood from about 6 Graves' hyperthyroidism patients. After sampling, hyperthyroidism patients received methimazole starting at 30 mg daily, and ophthalmopathy patients received high-dose intravenous methylprednisolone. Prospective prediction of ophthalmopathy was tested in an independent validation cohort consisting of fewer than 20 hyperthyroidism patients and some 15 patients who later progressed to ophthalmopathy. The paper reports TCR Vbeta CDR3 sequencing of 135 peripheral blood samples: 40 to 45 ophthalmopathy, fewer than 85 hyperthyroidism and about 17 progressor patients. The approximately 100 discovery patients were divided at random into training and test sets in a 7:3 ratio. A discovery cohort of about 95 patients, about 40 with Graves' ophthalmopathy and roughly 59 with stable Graves' hyperthyroidism, was used to find distinguishing TCR V-J signatures. Summary of the overall study and its limitations: Most expanded thyroid clonotypes (frequency above 0.001) were also found in blood, which suggests that blood repertoires may mirror thyroid immune responses. No statistical method was used to fix the sample size in advance, and group allocation was not hidden from the investigators. In validation, the model predicted progression to ophthalmopathy with about 71% sensitivity and around 72% specificity, a median of around six months before onset. In cross-validation, a model built on a 13 V-J signature told ophthalmopathy apart from stable hyperthyroidism with approximately 90% sensitivity and around 84% specificity, and in testing the same model reached 80%/75%.

Trimming costs V 6 bases and J 3 bases, and their ends lie 17 bases apart. The CDR3 goes from the cysteine to the phenylalanine over 16 residues. CDR3 DNA only is kept here, 48 bases in frame from base 1. Looking up the germline V gene (reference sequence) yields CDR1 MNHEY and CDR2 SMNVEV. The V and J genes are TRBV27 and TRBJ2-2; the D segment could be TRBD2, given 6 matching bases. Input material: blood. This sequence was found in a woman younger than 45 with Graves' hyperthyroidism that later progressed to Graves' ophthalmopathy. The nucleotide sequence is given as TGTGCCAGCAGGTTGGGAGGAATTATGGACACCGGGGAGCTGTTTTTT. The translation is CASRLGGIMDTGELFF.